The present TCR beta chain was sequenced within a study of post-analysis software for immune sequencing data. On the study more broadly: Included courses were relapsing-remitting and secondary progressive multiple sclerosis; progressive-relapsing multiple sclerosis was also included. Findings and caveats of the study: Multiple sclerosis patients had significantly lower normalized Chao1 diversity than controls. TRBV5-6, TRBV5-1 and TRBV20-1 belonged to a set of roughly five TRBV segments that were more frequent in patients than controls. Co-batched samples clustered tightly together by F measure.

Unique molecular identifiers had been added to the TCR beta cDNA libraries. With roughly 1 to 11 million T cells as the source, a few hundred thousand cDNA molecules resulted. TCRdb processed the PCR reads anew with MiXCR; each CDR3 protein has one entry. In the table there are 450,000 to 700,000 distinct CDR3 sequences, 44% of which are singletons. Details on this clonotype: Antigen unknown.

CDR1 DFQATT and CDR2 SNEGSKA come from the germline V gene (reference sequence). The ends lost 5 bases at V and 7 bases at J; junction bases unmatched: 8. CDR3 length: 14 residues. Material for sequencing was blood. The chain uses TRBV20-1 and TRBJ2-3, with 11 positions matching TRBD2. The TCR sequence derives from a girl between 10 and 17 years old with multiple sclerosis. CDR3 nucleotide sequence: TGCAGTGCTGGGACTAGCGGAGTCCCGTATACGCAGTATTTT. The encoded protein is CSAGTSGVPYTQYF.